These 25 T cell receptor beta chains were sequenced from one sample in a study of blood T cell repertoires in COVID-19. Sequencing was performed with immunoSEQ multiplex PCR; in TCRdb, only in-frame clones are kept and a portion is missing. The sample consists of roughly 700,000 clones, about 90% of them appearing once. Specimen: peripheral blood. Receptors were obtained from a woman between 18 and 29 years old with acute or convalescent COVID-19.

The gene calls are TRBV9 and TRBJ2-7; no clear D gene. The CDR3 contains 11 residues. CDR1 and CDR2 (germline): SGDLS, YYNGEE. V lost 7 bases and J 5 bases, leaving 10 bases between the germline ends. CDR3 in amino acids: CASGPWDEQYF. CDR3 DNA sequence: TGTGCCAGCGGGCCGTGGGACGAGCAGTACTTC.

The chain recombines TRBV7-9 with TRBJ1-4; 8 bases are shared with TRBD1. Trimming removed 5 bases from V and 8 bases from J; junction bases left unmatched: 13. Germline CDR1 and CDR2: SEHNR and FQNEAQ (reference sequence). The CDR3 spans 16 residues. This chain's CDR3 is CASSARTGTGYEKLFF. The CDR3 DNA reads TGTGCCAGCAGCGCCCGGACAGGGACTGGTTACGAAAAACTGTTTTTT. The full variable domain, rest sourced from reference TRBV7-9 and TRBJ1-4, is DTGVSQNPRHKITKRGQNVTFRCDPISEHNRLYWYRQTLGQGPEFLTYFQNEAQLEKSRLLSDRFSAERPKGSFSTLEIQRTEQGDSAMYLCASSARTGTGYEKLFFGSGTQLSVL.

The chain combines TRBV9 with TRBJ2-1, with 11 bases lining up with TRBD2. Germline lookup yields CDR1 SGDLS and CDR2 YYNGEE. The J segment lost 9 bases and the V segment lost 4 bases, leaving 9 bases of the junction unmatched. The CDR3 spans 15 residues. The CDR3, as DNA: TGTGCCAGCAGCCGTAGCGGGGGGGGTACAAGTGAGCAGTTCTTC. Its protein product is CASSRSGGGTSEQFF.

The chain joins TRBV29-1 to TRBJ1-1; D gene ambiguous. The CDR3 consists of 12 residues. V shed 5 bases and J shed 4 bases, with 11 bases lying between them. Germline V gene sequence: CDR1 SQVTM, CDR2 ANQGSEA. Here the CDR3 reads CSVRRGGTEAFF. CDR3 in DNA: TGCAGCGTTAGGAGAGGTGGCACTGAAGCTTTCTTT.

This rearrangement joins TRBV12-3 or TRBV12-4 to TRBJ1-1; no clear D gene. The CDR3 length is 13 residues. V gave up 3 bases and J gave up 4 bases, with 9 bases separating them. The CDR3 loop is CASSFVGFTEAFF. Here the CDR3 DNA reads TGTGCCAGCAGTTTTGTCGGGTTCACTGAAGCTTTCTTT.

V and J are TRBV19 and TRBJ1-6, with 9 bases aligning to TRBD1. Trimming cost V 3 bases and J 12 bases; bases outside gene matches: 9. Germline-derived CDR1 and CDR2 are LNHDA and SQIVND (reference sequence). The CDR3 runs to 15 residues. The CDR3, as DNA: TGTGCCAGTAGTATCGGGGACAGGGAAAGTGGACCCCTCCACTTT. Its translation is CASSIGDRESGPLHF.

V and J are TRBV6-5 and TRBJ1-2; D ambiguous. The CDR3 has 11 residues. With 4 bases removed from V and 7 bases from J, the gap between germline ends came to 7 bases. Germline V gene sequence: CDR1 MNHEY, CDR2 SVGAGI. The CDR3 here is CASSSRVGYTF. DNA of the CDR3: TGTGCCAGCAGTTCGAGGGTTGGCTACACCTTC.

V is TRBV19 and J is TRBJ1-1; D gene uncertain. With 3 bases removed from V and 3 bases from J, the gap between germline ends came to 8 bases. This CDR3 has 13 amino acids. CDR1 is LNHDA, CDR2 SQIVND, per germline (reference sequence). CDR3 nucleotide sequence: TGTGCCAGTAGTATTACAGTCCACACTGAAGCTTTCTTT. Its translation is CASSITVHTEAFF.

The rearrangement uses TRBV6-5 and TRBJ2-3; D is unresolved. Germline assignment: CDR1 MNHEY and CDR2 SVGAGI. This CDR3 spans 15 amino acids. Trimming cost V 10 bases and J 5 bases, with 22 bases left between them. The CDR3 sequence is CATHLSAGLVDTQYF. The CDR3 DNA sequence: TGTGCCACCCACTTATCCGCAGGTTTGGTAGATACGCAGTATTTT.

Note on this clone: The sample contains more than one DNA sequence encoding this CDR3. In nucleotides, the CDR3 is TGTGCCAGCAGCTTGGGACAGGGTGTTGAAGCTTTCTTT. This encodes CASSLGQGVEAFF. V is TRBV5-6 and J is TRBJ1-1, with 7 positions matching TRBD1. V trimming: 0 bases; J trimming: 7 bases; junction bases outside the gene matches: 3. This CDR3 is built from 13 residues. The germline gives CDR1 SGHDT, CDR2 YYEEEE.

The V call is TRBV6-6, the J call TRBJ1-1, with 8 bases that match TRBD1. CDR3 length: 16 residues. The germline gives CDR1 MNHNY, CDR2 SVGAGI (reference sequence). Trimming removed 4 bases from V and 4 bases from J; junction bases left unmatched: 11. CDR3 in DNA: TGTGCCAGCAGTTTAACAGGGGGGGGAGGTATCACTGAAGCTTTCTTT. Protein product: CASSLTGGGGITEAFF.

As concerns this clone: Different DNA sequences within this sample yield the same CDR3. The chain's CDR3 is CASSLRGYYGYTF. The DNA of the CDR3 is TGTGCCAGCAGTTTGCGGGGGTACTATGGCTACACCTTC. The V call is TRBV12-3 or TRBV12-4, the J call TRBJ1-2; perhaps TRBD1 as D (5 bases). Trimming stripped 3 bases from V and 3 bases from J, with 8 bases between. The length of the CDR3 is 13 residues.

This clone has only a few counts. The chain combines TRBV7-2 with TRBJ1-4; TRBD1 matches 7 bases. Trimming cost V 4 bases and J 8 bases; bases outside gene matches: 7. The V gene's germline CDR1 is SGHTA and CDR2 FQGNSA. The CDR3 contains 14 residues. The CDR3 sequence: CASSWTGTEEKLFF. CDR3 nucleotides: TGTGCCAGCAGCTGGACCGGGACAGAGGAAAAACTGTTTTTT.

This chain uses TRBV10-3 with TRBJ1-1; 7 nucleotides agree with TRBD1. Germline CDR1 is ENHRY and CDR2 is SYGVKD. The trim removed 6 bases at V and 2 bases at J, leaving 6 bases unmatched. The CDR3 is made up of 14 amino acids. The CDR3 spells CAIRKGQQNTEAFF. The DNA of the CDR3 is TGTGCCATCAGGAAGGGACAGCAAAACACTGAAGCTTTCTTT.

This clone was picked up one time. The gene calls are TRBV4-3 and TRBJ2-7; D is undetermined. In germline, CDR1 is LGHNA, CDR2 YSLEER. Trimming shortened V by 0 bases and J by 4 bases, and 10 bases separated the two germline ends. This CDR3 is built from 14 residues. The CDR3 here is CASSQDAQLYEQYF. The CDR3, as DNA: TGCGCCAGCAGCCAAGATGCACAGCTATACGAGCAGTACTTC.

The chain has TRBV15 and TRBJ1-2, with a weak D call TRBD1 (5 bases). Per the germline V gene, CDR1 is LNHNV and CDR2 is YYDKDF (reference sequence). V gave up 0 bases and J gave up 5 bases, with 16 bases separating them. CDR3 length equals 16 residues. Written as DNA, the CDR3 is TGTGCCACCAGCAGAGAGGGGACGGGAGGATGGTATGGCTACACCTTC. This codes for CATSREGTGGWYGYTF.

The J gene is TRBJ1-2, the V gene TRBV11-2; TRBD1 aligns across 7 bases. Germline V CDR1 and CDR2: SGHAT, FQNNGV. V lost 4 bases and J lost 3; bases outside the gene matches: 11. CDR3 length: 16 residues. CDR3 nucleotides: TGTGCCAGCAGCTCCTCGGGACAGAATTACTACTATGGCTACACCTTC. Encoded protein: CASSSSGQNYYYGYTF.

This clone appeared once. The rearrangement links TRBV28 to TRBJ1-1, with D unclear. Deletions cut 7 bases from V and 1 base from J, with 13 bases between. CDR3 length: 14 amino acids. Germline-derived CDR1 and CDR2 are MDHEN and SYDVKM. The CDR3 DNA sequence: TGTGCCAGCACCCTATTGGGCAGGAACACTGAAGCTTTCTTT. This gives the protein CASTLLGRNTEAFF.

This chain joins TRBV30 and TRBJ1-1; D is perhaps TRBD1 (5 bases). CDR3 length: 11 residues. Germline lookup yields CDR1 GTSNPN and CDR2 SVGIG (reference sequence). Between the trimmed V and J ends, which lost 0 bases and 11 bases, there was a span of 10 bases. CDR3 in DNA: TGTGCCTGGAGTGTAGGTGACAGTGCTTTCTTT. This codes for CAWSVGDSAFF.

The chain has TRBV9 and TRBJ1-6, with D possibly being TRBD1 (6 bases). V dropped 1 base and J dropped 2 bases, with 19 bases sitting between them. CDR1 is SGDLS and CDR2 is YYNGEE in the germline V gene. CDR3 size: 19 residues. The CDR3: CASSVNYRQDSPYNSPLHF. CDR3 DNA: TGTGCCAGCAGCGTAAACTATCGGCAGGACAGCCCCTATAATTCACCCCTCCACTTT.

J is TRBJ2-1 and V is TRBV27, with TRBD2 matching 13 bases. The CDR3 runs 16 residues. V trimming: 5 bases; J trimming: 6 bases; junction bases outside the gene matches: 7. Germline CDR1 is MNHEY and CDR2 is SMNVEV (reference sequence). The CDR3 region is CASSPTSGGAANEQFF. DNA of the CDR3: TGTGCCAGCAGTCCAACTAGCGGGGGGGCGGCCAATGAGCAGTTCTTC.

The chain links TRBV10-3 to TRBJ1-5; D is perhaps TRBD1 (5 bases). Per the germline V gene, CDR1 is ENHRY and CDR2 is SYGVKD. The ends were cut back, 3 bases at V and 9 bases at J, with 12 bases in the middle. CDR3 size: 13 residues. The CDR3 DNA reads TGTGCCATCAGTGACTGGGGGGTAGGGCCCCAGCATTTT. Its protein product is CAISDWGVGPQHF.

In this sample, this clone turned up once. The chain recombines TRBV9 with TRBJ2-3; TRBD1 agrees at 9 bases. The V segment lost 4 bases and the J segment 2 bases; nucleotides outside the gene matches: 8. The CDR3 totals 16 residues. Germline loops: CDR1 SGDLS, CDR2 YYNGEE. CDR3 loop: CASSPKTGGVTDTQYF. CDR3 sequence (DNA): TGTGCCAGCAGCCCCAAGACAGGGGGGGTCACAGATACGCAGTATTTT.

The gene calls are TRBV9 and TRBJ2-7; D remains unclear. This CDR3 is 15 amino acids long. Germline loops: CDR1 SGDLS, CDR2 YYNGEE. Trimming removed 4 bases from V and 0 bases from J, with 14 bases in between. The CDR3 DNA reads TGTGCCAGCAGCCCAAACACTATGAGCTCCTACGAGCAGTACTTC. Translating it yields CASSPNTMSSYEQYF.

This chain uses TRBV4-1 with TRBJ1-4; the match to TRBD1 covers 9 bases. In germline, CDR1 is MGHRA, CDR2 YSYEKL. Germline trimming cut 5 bases from V and 0 bases from J; bases unmatched to any gene: 13. CDR3 length: 19 amino acids. The CDR3 reads CASSAAPGQGFATNEKLFF. CDR3 DNA sequence: TGCGCCAGCAGCGCCGCTCCGGGACAGGGATTTGCAACTAATGAAAAACTGTTTTTT.